This T cell receptor beta chain was identified during a study of T cells in Graves' hyperthyroidism and ophthalmopathy. V lost 6 bases to trimming and J lost 4 bases; unmatched junction nucleotides: 12. The germline gives CDR1 SNHLY, CDR2 FYNNEI. The CDR3 spans 18 residues. TCR beta CDR3 sequences were amplified from RNA transcripts. HTBI primers drove first-round RT-PCR of the TCR CDR3. Each CDR3 protein is one row after TCRdb ran MiXCR on the multiplex PCR reads. The sample includes some 510,000 distinct CDR3 sequences, roughly 46% of them seen just once. Sequencing was performed on peripheral blood or thyroid tissue (not recorded which). This sequence joins TRBV2 and TRBJ2-2; 12 nucleotides align to TRBD1. The sequence derives from a woman between 18 and 29 years old with Graves' hyperthyroidism. CDR3 sequence (DNA): TGTGCCAGCAGCGCGAAGGGGGGGACAGGGGGCAGCACCGGGGAGCTGTTTTTT. It is translated as CASSAKGGTGGSTGELFF.